Given below is one TCR beta chain in context. Germline V gene lookup returns CDR1 SGHTA and CDR2 FQGNSA. V was trimmed by 6 bases and J by 4 bases, leaving 12 bases between them. This CDR3 contains 13 residues. The method was immunoSEQ multiplex PCR; TCRdb's version includes in-frame clones alone and lacks a portion of them. The sample records 99,000 or so clones, 86% being singletons. This record belongs to a study of graft-versus-host responses after intestinal transplantation. This specimen was PBMCs, taken 255 days after intestinal transplant. The receptor comes from a human patient who received an intestinal transplant, so some T cells may come from the graft donor. The chain joins TRBV7-2 to TRBJ1-2; D might be TRBD1 (5 bases). The CDR3 DNA is TGTGCCAGCAGACAAAGCGGGGCCTATGGCTACACCTTC. This gives the protein CASRQSGAYGYTF.